The 22 T cell receptor beta chains below all came from one sample that was sequenced in a study of T-cell memory formation after mild COVID-19. Each CDR3 protein is one row after TCRdb ran MiXCR on the 5' RACE reads. The sample lists roughly 250,000 distinct CDR3 sequences; around 17% were seen once. Sequencing was carried out using PBMCs or a T cell subset sorted from them (not recorded which). These receptors all come from a man aged 18 to 30 who had mild COVID-19 (a few samples of this study predate the infection). Cell type and time point are not known.

The table lists this clonotype with a few counts. The chain carries TRBV12-3 or TRBV12-4 and TRBJ1-1; D is ambiguous. The CDR3 is 13 residues long. Deletions cut 5 bases from V and 0 bases from J, with 7 bases between. Here the CDR3 reads CASSVALNTEAFF. Here the CDR3 DNA reads TGTGCCAGCAGTGTGGCCCTGAACACTGAAGCTTTCTTT.

The rearrangement uses TRBV12-3 or TRBV12-4 and TRBJ1-2; D is undetermined. Between the trimmed V and J ends, which lost 6 bases and 7 bases, there was a span of 9 bases. The CDR3 is 11 amino acids. CDR3 nucleotide sequence: TGTGCCAGCAGGGAAATGGCTGGCTACACCTTC. This sequence encodes CASREMAGYTF.

The rearrangement joins TRBV7-2 to TRBJ2-3; TRBD2 matches 9 bases. The CDR3 runs to 16 residues. The germline CDR1 and CDR2 sequences are SGHTA and FQGNSA. J lost 9 bases, V lost 3 bases, and 13 bases had no gene match. The CDR3 DNA follows: TGTGCCAGCAGCTTCGGCGGCGGGGGGGTTTCTGCCACGCAGTATTTT. Amino acid sequence: CASSFGGGGVSATQYF.

In this sample, this clonotype turned up many times. This chain uses TRBV6-2 or TRBV6-3 with TRBJ2-6, with D uncertain. The CDR3 is 17 residues long. V was clipped by 1 base and J by 0 bases, with 10 bases between them. In germline, CDR1 is MNHEY, CDR2 SVGEGT. CDR3 in DNA: TGTGCCAGCAGTTACTTAGGGCCGAGCTCTGGGGCCAACGTCCTGACTTTC. Encoded protein: CASSYLGPSSGANVLTF.

This clonotype was seen more than once but under ten times. The J gene is TRBJ2-3, the V gene TRBV6-1, with 10 bases aligning to TRBD1. The CDR3 sequence is 15 residues long. After removal of 3 bases from V and 8 bases from J, the junction contained 8 bases not matched to a gene. The germline V gene encodes CDR1 MNHNS and CDR2 SASEGT. The CDR3 DNA sequence: TGTGCCAGCAGTGAGGACAGGGGGGACGGCGGTACGCAGTATTTT. It yields the protein CASSEDRGDGGTQYF.

CDR3 protein: CATSSLGQGSYEQYF. The CDR3 DNA sequence: TGTGCCACCAGCAGCCTCGGACAGGGTTCCTACGAGCAGTACTTC. V and J are TRBV15 and TRBJ2-7, with 8 bases matching TRBD1. Germline assignment: CDR1 LNHNV and CDR2 YYDKDF (reference sequence). The CDR3 length is 15 residues. The V gene end was trimmed by 3 bases and the J gene end by 1 base; junction bases not matched to a gene: 5.

The CDR3 nucleotides read TGTGCCAGCAGCTTATTAGCCGGGGAAGGGGCGAACACTGAAGCTTTCTTT. Residues: CASSLLAGEGANTEAFF. This chain links TRBV7-6 with TRBJ1-1; D may be TRBD1 (5 bases). The V end lost 2 bases, the J end lost 1 base, and 17 bases lay between the germline ends. The germline gives CDR1 SGHVS, CDR2 FNYEAQ. The CDR3 loop spans 17 amino acids. Supplemented by reference TRBV7-6 and TRBJ1-1, the full variable domain reads GAGVSQSPRYKVTKRGQDVALRCDPISGHVSLYWYRQALGQGPEFLTYFNYEAQQDKSGLPNDRFSAERPEGSISTLTIQRTEQRDSAMYRCASSLLAGEGANTEAFFGQGTRLTVV.

In its sample, this clonotype was seen many times. The chain is built from TRBV4-3 and TRBJ2-5, with 8 positions matching TRBD1. The length of the CDR3 is 15 residues. CDR1 LGHNA and CDR2 YSLEER come from the germline V gene. V shed 0 bases and J 4 bases; nucleotides not matched to a gene: 4. DNA of the CDR3: TGCGCCAGCAGCCAAGATCGGCAGGGGGCAGAGACCCAGTACTTC. Translated: CASSQDRQGAETQYF.

This clonotype was seen a few times. This chain connects TRBV7-3 to TRBJ2-2, with 7 positions matching TRBD1. The CDR3 spans 17 residues. CDR1 and CDR2 (germline): SGHTA, FQGTGA. Trimming took 2 bases from V and 4 from J; bases not matched to a gene: 10. CDR3 loop: CASSLSWDRSITGELFF. The CDR3, as DNA: TGTGCCAGCAGCTTATCCTGGGACAGATCTATCACCGGGGAGCTGTTTTTT.

This clonotype was counted between two and nine times. The chain couples TRBV2 to TRBJ2-1, with 8 bases fitting TRBD1. The CDR3 spans 13 residues. The germline V gene encodes CDR1 SNHLY and CDR2 FYNNEI. The junction had 7 bases not matched to a gene; V was cut back by 7 bases and J by 8 bases. CDR3 region: CASTMDRADEQFF. DNA of the CDR3: TGTGCCAGCACTATGGACAGGGCGGATGAGCAGTTCTTC. The whole variable domain, remainder taken from reference TRBV2 and TRBJ2-1, is EPEVTQTPSHQVTQMGQEVILRCVPISNHLYFYWYRQILGQKVEFLVSFYNNEISEKSEIFDDQFSVERPDGSNFTLKIRSTKLEDSAMYFCASTMDRADEQFFGPGTRLTVL.

In this sample, this clonotype turned up a few times. As DNA, the CDR3 is TGTGCCAGCAGCTTGGAAGTAGCGGGGGGGCGCGAGACCCAGTACTTC. It translates to CASSLEVAGGRETQYF. The chain couples TRBV5-5 to TRBJ2-5, with TRBD2 matching over 11 bases. Germline CDR1 is SGHKS and CDR2 is YYEKEE (reference sequence). The CDR3 covers 16 residues. V lost 0 bases to trimming and J lost 5 bases; unmatched junction nucleotides: 6.

This clonotype was picked up many times. The gene calls are TRBV18 and TRBJ2-1; no firm D call. Trimming pared 0 bases from V and 6 bases from J, leaving 3 bases between. Germline-derived CDR1 and CDR2 are KGHSH and LQKENI. The CDR3 has 12 amino acids. CDR3 in DNA: TGTGCCAGCTCACCACCCATCAATGAGCAGTTCTTC. It yields the protein CASSPPINEQFF.

There are a few counts of this clonotype. The rearrangement uses TRBV2 and TRBJ2-7, with 7 bases identical to TRBD2. The ends lost 4 bases at V and 7 bases at J; junction bases unmatched: 1. This CDR3 spans 11 amino acids. The germline CDR1 and CDR2 sequences are SNHLY and FYNNEI. The CDR3 region has the DNA TGTGCCAGCAGTGGGGGAGGGGAGCAGTACGTC. It yields the protein CASSGGGEQYV.

This clonotype appeared a few times. The rearrangement links TRBV20-1 to TRBJ2-3; 7 nucleotides agree with TRBD1. The CDR3 is made up of 14 amino acids. Germline CDR1 DFQATT, CDR2 SNEGSKA (reference sequence). With V trimmed by 3 bases and J by 2 bases, 5 bases remained unmatched. The CDR3 region has the DNA TGCAGTGCTAGTAGACAGGGCCTCACAGATACGCAGTATTTT. It codes for CSASRQGLTDTQYF.

The chain links TRBV2 to TRBJ2-7; D is possibly TRBD1 (6 bases). V lost 2 bases, J lost 6 bases, and 14 bases lay in between. In germline, CDR1 is SNHLY, CDR2 FYNNEI. This CDR3 is built from 14 residues. CDR3 sequence reads: CASSEQGLGLEQYV. The CDR3 bases are TGTGCCAGCAGTGAACAGGGGCTCGGGCTCGAGCAGTACGTC.

The chain employs TRBV6-2 or TRBV6-3 and TRBJ1-1; unclear D gene. The V end was cut by 6 bases, the J end by 4 bases, with 6 bases between. In germline, CDR1 is MNHEY, CDR2 SVGEGT. CDR3 length equals 11 residues. The CDR3 DNA follows: TGTGCCAGCAGCCCAGCCACTGAAGCTTTCTTT. Translating gives CASSPATEAFF.

This clonotype appeared many times. The V gene is TRBV5-1, the J gene TRBJ2-7; tentative D call: TRBD1 (5 bases). V was pared by 2 bases and J by 1 base, with 10 bases between. CDR3 size: 14 residues. Germline V CDR1 and CDR2: SGHRS, YFSETQ. DNA of the CDR3: TGCGCCAGCAGCTTTGGCGACAGTTCCTACGAGCAGTACTTC. Translated: CASSFGDSSYEQYF.

This clonotype was counted at least ten times. V gene TRBV5-1 combines with J gene TRBJ1-6; D is undetermined. The germline V gene has CDR1 SGHRS and CDR2 YFSETQ. The CDR3 runs to 15 residues. The V end lost 2 bases, the J end lost 5 bases, and 11 bases lay between the germline ends. DNA for the CDR3: TGCGCCAGCAGCTTTAACGGACGGAATAATTCACCCCTCCACTTT. Amino acids: CASSFNGRNNSPLHF. Variable domain in full (rest from reference TRBV5-1 and TRBJ1-6): KAGVTQTPRYLIKTRGQQVTLSCSPISGHRSVSWYQQTPGQGLQFLFEYFSETQRNKGNFPGRFSGRQFSNSRSEMNVSTLELGDSALYLCASSFNGRNNSPLHFGNGTRLTVT.

Only a few counts were recorded for this clonotype. The CDR3 region has the DNA TGTGCCAGCAGCCCGAAGACAGGGACTCAGCCCCAGCATTTT. It yields the protein CASSPKTGTQPQHF. The chain couples TRBV7-2 to TRBJ1-5; 7 positions agree with TRBD1. V lost 5 bases, J lost 6 bases, and 7 bases stayed unmatched. This CDR3 is 14 amino acids long. Germline V CDR1 and CDR2: SGHTA, FQGNSA. Full variable domain (missing parts from reference TRBV7-2 and TRBJ1-5): GAGVSQSPSNKVTEKGKDVELRCDPISGHTALYWYRQSLGQGLEFLIYFQGNSAPDKSGLPSDRFSAERTGGSVSTLTIQRTQQEDSAVYLCASSPKTGTQPQHFGDGTRLSIL.

CDR3 residues: CASSWTGVGTEAFF. The CDR3 DNA sequence: TGTGCCAGCAGCTGGACAGGGGTGGGCACTGAAGCTTTCTTT. V usage is TRBV7-2 and J usage is TRBJ1-1; 9 positions match TRBD1. V shed 4 bases, J shed 4 bases, and the junction held 4 bases outside the gene matches. Germline assignment: CDR1 SGHTA and CDR2 FQGNSA. The CDR3 covers 14 residues.

This clonotype was seen at least ten times. The chain uses TRBV6-6 and TRBJ1-2; maybe TRBD1 (6 bases). The V end lost 3 bases, the J end lost 6 bases, and 17 bases lay between the germline ends. CDR3 length: 15 amino acids. Germline V lookup: CDR1 MNHNY, CDR2 SVGAGI (reference sequence). CDR3 DNA: TGTGCCAGCAGTTATCTGTACAGGGAATTGGATGGCTACACCTTC. As protein: CASSYLYRELDGYTF.

A few counts support this clonotype. The rearrangement uses TRBV7-2 and TRBJ2-3; the D gene is possibly TRBD1 (6 bases). This CDR3 contains 16 residues. Trimming pared 1 base from V and 3 bases from J, leaving 14 bases between. Germline V gene data show CDR1 as SGHTA and CDR2 as FQGNSA. The CDR3 DNA is TGTGCCAGCAGCTTAGTGGGGGCTAGCTATACAGATACGCAGTATTTT. It encodes CASSLVGASYTDTQYF. Filled out from reference TRBV7-2 and TRBJ2-3, the complete variable domain reads GAGVSQSPSNKVTEKGKDVELRCDPISGHTALYWYRQSLGQGLEFLIYFQGNSAPDKSGLPSDRFSAERTGGSVSTLTIQRTQQEDSAVYLCASSLVGASYTDTQYFGPGTRLTVL.